The clone carrying this TCR beta chain came up a few times. Its antigen is unknown. The sample originates from a study of T-cell memory formation after mild COVID-19. MiXCR, applied by TCRdb to the 5' RACE reads, yields one record per CDR3 protein. The sample holds about 560,000 distinct CDR3 sequences, roughly 17% seen once. Findings and limits, study-wide: Pre-infection memory held some responding clones, suggesting pre-existing cross-reactive T cells responded.

The V end was cut by 0 bases, the J end by 2 bases, with 6 bases between. This CDR3 is 14 amino acids long. Germline V gene data show CDR1 as SGDLS and CDR2 as YYNGEE. The chain recombines TRBV9 with TRBJ1-3; D unresolved. Sequenced: PBMCs or a T cell subset sorted from them (not recorded which). This receptor was identified in an adult woman who had mild COVID-19 (a few samples of this study predate the infection). Cell type and time point are not known. The CDR3 DNA follows: TGTGCCAGCAGCGTAGCCGGGGCTGGAAACACCATATATTTT. Translation: CASSVAGAGNTIYF.